This T cell receptor (beta chain) emerged from a study of cytomegalovirus exposure and HLA in healthy donors. Study-level findings and limits: The study had only CMV serostatus as immune exposure information. According to reports, the classifier identified cytomegalovirus status with high specificity and sensitivity.

This CDR3 contains 14 residues. Germline CDR1 and CDR2: GTSNPN and SVGIG (reference sequence). V trimming: 2 bases; J trimming: 8 bases; junction bases outside the gene matches: 7. As to this clone: No antigen is known for it.

Primers: 60 Vbeta forward and 13 Jbeta reverse. Sequencing used immunoSEQ multiplex PCR; TCRdb keeps in-frame clones, though not all of them. The sample consists of around 150,000 clones, about 79% of them appearing once. This clonotype was obtained from a man aged 50 or older in good health and CMV-seropositive. J is TRBJ2-1 and V is TRBV30, with 9 bases aligning to TRBD2. The sequenced material came from PBMCs. The CDR3 nucleotides read TGTGCCTGGAGTATCGGCGGGGGGGCCTATGAGCAGTTCTTC. This codes for CAWSIGGGAYEQFF.